A selection of T cell receptor beta chains follows, all from one sample in a study of regulatory T cells in long-lasting Graves disease. Each CDR3 protein is one row after TCRdb ran MiXCR on the multiplex PCR reads. The sample includes fewer than 600,000 distinct CDR3 sequences, under 25% of them seen just once. This specimen consisted of peripheral blood mononuclear cells (PBMCs), obtained when the disease was refractory, from a patient treated with antithyroid drugs. The receptors originated from a female donor with Graves disease. Both conserved end residues are part of each CDR3. The order of the fields is V gene, D gene, CDR3 protein. D genes are given only for firm matches.

v_gene: TRBV12-3/TRBV12-4
d_gene: TRBD1
CDR3aa: CATGRQGDGYTF

v_gene: TRBV27
d_gene: NA
CDR3aa: CASTRASGADWGAKNIQYF

v_gene: TRBV7-9
d_gene: NA
CDR3aa: CASSLGVADPYEQYF

v_gene: TRBV13
d_gene: TRBD2
CDR3aa: CASSVGLAGVETQYF

v_gene: TRBV3-1
d_gene: NA
CDR3aa: CASSQAMTSYEQYF

v_gene: TRBV25-1
d_gene: TRBD1
CDR3aa: CANIGTADPYGYTF

v_gene: TRBV27
d_gene: TRBD1
CDR3aa: CASSKGQGLGTGELFF

v_gene: TRBV7-2
d_gene: NA
CDR3aa: CASSSQGSQPQHF

v_gene: TRBV9
d_gene: NA
CDR3aa: CASSVGWGRGPQETQYF

v_gene: TRBV7-2
d_gene: TRBD2
CDR3aa: CASSLNARGGGANEQYF

v_gene: TRBV10-3
d_gene: TRBD1
CDR3aa: CAISPGQGDYGYTF

v_gene: TRBV13
d_gene: NA
CDR3aa: CASSSLDEDSLGYGYTF

v_gene: TRBV28
d_gene: NA
CDR3aa: CASTQGGLVETQYF

v_gene: TRBV7-2
d_gene: NA
CDR3aa: CASSLAAGPRSGANVLTF

v_gene: TRBV28
d_gene: TRBD2
CDR3aa: CASSLLWGLAEQETQYF

v_gene: TRBV14
d_gene: TRBD1
CDR3aa: CASSQGRGGPSYEQYF

v_gene: TRBV30
d_gene: NA
CDR3aa: CAWGPAAGNEKLFF

v_gene: TRBV11-1
d_gene: NA
CDR3aa: CASSYTGTHEQYF

v_gene: TRBV5-1
d_gene: TRBD1
CDR3aa: CASSQGQGGTEAFF

v_gene: TRBV12-3/TRBV12-4
d_gene: TRBD1
CDR3aa: CASSLQGNYGYTF

v_gene: TRBV12-3/TRBV12-4
d_gene: NA
CDR3aa: CASSPHGGNTGELFF

v_gene: TRBV6-1
d_gene: NA
CDR3aa: CVSSVLWGRHDYGYTF

v_gene: TRBV6-1
d_gene: TRBD2
CDR3aa: CASSSSGSAQETQYF

v_gene: TRBV20-1
d_gene: NA
CDR3aa: CSAQQETQYF

v_gene: TRBV10-3
d_gene: NA
CDR3aa: CAISESPGATEAFF

v_gene: TRBV9
d_gene: NA
CDR3aa: CASSWRIEGETQYF

v_gene: TRBV10-3
d_gene: NA
CDR3aa: CAISESDGVTEAFF

v_gene: TRBV27
d_gene: NA
CDR3aa: CASSLLLSGTREAFF

v_gene: TRBV6-2/TRBV6-3
d_gene: TRBD1
CDR3aa: CASSLQGAQQPQHF

v_gene: TRBV7-2
d_gene: NA
CDR3aa: CASSLHSMNTEAFF

v_gene: TRBV19
d_gene: NA
CDR3aa: CASSIVERQPQHF

v_gene: TRBV12-3/TRBV12-4
d_gene: TRBD2
CDR3aa: CATTGGQETQYF

v_gene: TRBV6-1
d_gene: TRBD1
CDR3aa: CASRTGNSPLHF

v_gene: TRBV5-5
d_gene: NA
CDR3aa: CASNSQPRRDWNTF

v_gene: TRBV2
d_gene: TRBD2
CDR3aa: CASRQLAGGPETGELFF

v_gene: TRBV5-6
d_gene: NA
CDR3aa: CASSPRDPGKETQYF

v_gene: TRBV11-2
d_gene: NA
CDR3aa: CASTATFNEKLFF

v_gene: TRBV28
d_gene: NA
CDR3aa: CASSLVGQGSEKLFF

v_gene: TRBV12-3/TRBV12-4
d_gene: NA
CDR3aa: CASNFKGYF

v_gene: TRBV5-1
d_gene: NA
CDR3aa: CASSLWSGRGTEAFF

v_gene: TRBV29-1
d_gene: TRBD1
CDR3aa: CSAQGASNQPQHF